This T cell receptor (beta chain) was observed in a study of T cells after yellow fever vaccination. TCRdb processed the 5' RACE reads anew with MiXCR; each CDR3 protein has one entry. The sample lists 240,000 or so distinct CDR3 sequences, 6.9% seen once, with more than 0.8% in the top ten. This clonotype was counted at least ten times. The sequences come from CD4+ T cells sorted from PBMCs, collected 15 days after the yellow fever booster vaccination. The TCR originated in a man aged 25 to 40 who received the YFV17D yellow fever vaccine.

CDR3 DNA: TGCAGTGCTAGTCTTTTAGATACGCAGTATTTT. Encoded protein: CSASLLDTQYF. V usage is TRBV20-1 and J usage is TRBJ2-3; D unresolved. This CDR3 spans 11 amino acids. V lost 3 bases and J lost 5, with 6 bases in between. CDR1 and CDR2 (germline): DFQATT, SNEGSKA (reference sequence).